This TCR beta chain originates from a study of cytomegalovirus exposure and HLA in healthy donors. Points from the study as a whole: Immune exposure information available was restricted to CMV serostatus. Overall, roughly 150 TCR beta chains were annotated as cytomegalovirus-associated. The number of N-insertions in an Asian-associated ancestry cluster was reportedly below the 666-donor mean in a later analysis.

About this clone: As yet, its antigen is unknown.

The PCR used 60 Vbeta and 13 Jbeta primers. As handled by the study authors: Around 9.9 million shared chains were among the 60 million to 80 million unique TCR beta chains that a later analysis counted. Here immunoSEQ multiplex PCR was the method, and the copy in TCRdb shows in-frame clones only, minus some. The D gene and trimming were derived from the DNA, and the V and J assignments and clone size from that table. Of approximately 100,000 clones listed, about 81% are singletons. This CDR3 has 15 amino acids. CDR1 is LNHNV and CDR2 is YYDKDF in the germline V gene (reference sequence). Trimming removed 2 bases at V and 9 bases at J, with 17 bases between.

Sequenced: PBMCs. The origin of this receptor is a man in his forties or fifties in good health and CMV-seronegative. The chain uses TRBV15 and TRBJ1-5; D is unresolved. CDR3 nucleotide sequence: TGTGCCACCAGCAGAATTGGTGCCTCGCAGGCGCCCCAGCATTTT. Translation gives CATSRIGASQAPQHF.